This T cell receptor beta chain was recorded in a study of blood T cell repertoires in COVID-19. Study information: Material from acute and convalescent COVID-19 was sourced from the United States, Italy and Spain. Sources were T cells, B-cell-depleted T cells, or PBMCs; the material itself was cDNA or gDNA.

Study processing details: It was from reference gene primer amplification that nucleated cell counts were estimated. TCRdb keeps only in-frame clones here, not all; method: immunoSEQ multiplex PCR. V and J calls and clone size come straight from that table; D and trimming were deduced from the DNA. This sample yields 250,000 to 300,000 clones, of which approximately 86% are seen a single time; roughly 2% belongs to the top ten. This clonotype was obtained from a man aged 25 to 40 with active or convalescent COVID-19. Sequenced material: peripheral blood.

CDR3 residues: CASSLEGGWGEAFF. The CDR3 nucleotides read TGTGCCAGCAGCTTGGAAGGGGGCTGGGGTGAAGCTTTCTTT. The chain combines TRBV5-8 with TRBJ1-1, with TRBD1 identical over 7 bases. Losses at the gene ends were 0 bases for V and 7 bases for J; bases not matched to a gene: 6. Germline V gene sequence: CDR1 SGHTS, CDR2 YDEGEE. The CDR3 loop spans 14 amino acids. The complete variable domain, with remaining parts taken from reference TRBV5-8 and TRBJ1-1, reads EAGVTQSPTHLIKTRGQQATLRCSPISGHTSVYWYQQALGLGLQFLLWYDEGEERNRGNFPPRFSGRQFPNYSSELNVNALELEDSALYLCASSLEGGWGEAFFGQGTRLTVV.